The present entry profiles one T cell receptor beta chain with its context. This record comes from a study of blood T cell repertoires in COVID-19. Study-wide background: Whether acute or convalescent, the COVID-19 samples came from the United States, Italy and Spain.

Trimming removed 2 bases from V and 4 bases from J; junction bases left unmatched: 6. CDR3 length equals 16 residues. The germline gives CDR1 MNHEY, CDR2 SMNVEV (reference sequence). Enrollees, about 18 to 95 years old, lived in 25 or so US areas. Exposed participants came across a COVID-19 case within 2 weeks before study entry. In the authors' methods: Estimation of nucleated cell counts was performed using reference gene primer amplification. This table comes from immunoSEQ multiplex PCR, and its TCRdb copy is limited to in-frame clones, with some not included. The DNA was the basis for D and trimming; V, J and clone size are from that table. The table shows 250,000 to 300,000 clones, with about four fifths occurring only once.

The source of this sequence is a man in his forties who had been exposed to COVID-19. Input material: PBMCs or T cells enriched from blood (not recorded which). The chain links TRBV27 to TRBJ1-5; 9 nucleotides line up with TRBD1. This CDR3 is CASSLKPGTGNQPQHF. In DNA, the CDR3 is TGTGCCAGCAGTTTAAAACCCGGGACAGGGAATCAGCCCCAGCATTTT.